This T cell receptor beta chain was sequenced in a study of T cells in Graves' hyperthyroidism and ophthalmopathy. Study-level points and caveats: Blood also showed most of the thyroid clonotypes that were expanded above 0.001.

This clonotype was recorded many times. Its cognate antigen is unknown. The conserved phenylalanine or tryptophan is not found at the CDR3 terminus, so this likely reflects a read error. TCR beta CDR3 region amplification was performed from RNA transcripts. TCR CDR3 regions were first amplified by RT-PCR with HTBI primers. One entry per CDR3 protein, called by TCRdb with MiXCR from the multiplex PCR reads. The table includes roughly 580,000 distinct CDR3 sequences, roughly 13% detected once. Drawn at first hyperthyroidism diagnosis, the blood sample preceded any ophthalmopathy symptoms. The V and J ends lost 4 bases and 1 base respectively, with 13 bases between them. Per the germline V gene, CDR1 is GTSNPN and CDR2 is SVGIG (reference sequence). The CDR3 extends over 14 amino acids.

The sequenced sample was blood. The genes are TRBV30 and TRBJ1-1; D not resolved. The TCR sequence derives from a woman in her 30s with Graves' hyperthyroidism that later progressed to Graves' ophthalmopathy. The CDR3 loop is CAWISTVENTEAFL. The CDR3 region has the DNA TGTGCCTGGATATCGACGGTGGAGAACACTGAAGCTTTCCTT.